Following are 27 T cell receptor beta chains from one sample sequenced in a study of technical replicates of blood from several donors. Only in-frame clones appear in the TCRdb table, and some are missing; sequencing was by immunoSEQ multiplex PCR. This sample has some 64,000 clones, with more than 95% found just once. Sequencing input: T cells isolated from PBMCs. The receptors stem from a human donor in good health.

The chain is built from TRBV5-6 and TRBJ2-5; 11 bases fit TRBD2. The junction had 7 bases not matched to a gene; V was cut back by 2 bases and J by 1 base. CDR1 is SGHDT, CDR2 YYEEEE, per germline. The CDR3 spans 17 residues. The chain's CDR3 is CASSLLGLAVTQETQYF. CDR3 DNA: TGTGCCAGCAGCTTATTGGGACTAGCGGTAACCCAAGAGACCCAGTACTTC.

This clone has only one observation. The gene calls are TRBV28 and TRBJ1-2; maybe TRBD1 (5 bases). The CDR3 has 13 residues. CDR1 and CDR2 (germline): MDHEN, SYDVKM. V gave up 5 bases and J gave up 4 bases, with 11 bases separating them. CDR3 amino acids: CASSTGTTYGYTF. CDR3 coding DNA: TGTGCCAGCAGTACCGGGACTACCTATGGCTACACCTTC.

The rearrangement joins TRBV11-1 to TRBJ2-3; TRBD2 agrees at 7 bases. The length of the CDR3 is 15 residues. Germline V gives CDR1 SGHAT, CDR2 FQDESV (reference sequence). V lost 5 bases, J lost 0 bases, and 5 bases stayed unmatched. The CDR3 DNA sequence: TGTGCCAGCAGCACACTAGCGCCCAGCACAGATACGCAGTATTTT. Translated, it gives CASSTLAPSTDTQYF. Based on the CDR3 plus reference TRBV11-1 and TRBJ2-3, the full variable domain is EAEVAQSPRYKITEKSQAVAFWCDPISGHATLYWYRQILGQGPELLVQFQDESVVDDSQLPKDRFSAERLKGVDSTLKIQPAELGDSAMYLCASSTLAPSTDTQYFGPGTRLTVL.

A single count supports this clone. This sequence joins TRBV29-1 and TRBJ2-7; 10 bases agree with TRBD2. The CDR3 contains 14 residues. Germline V CDR1 and CDR2: SQVTM, ANQGSEA. V shed 7 bases, J shed 5 bases, and the junction held 11 bases outside the gene matches. In nucleotides, the CDR3 is TGCAGCGAGCAGCGGGGGGGCCGTTTCGACGAGCAGTACTTC. Its protein product is CSEQRGGRFDEQYF.

V gene TRBV7-3 combines with J gene TRBJ1-2; no clear D gene. Germline CDR1 SGHTA, CDR2 FQGTGA. Trimming took off 4 bases at V and 3 bases at J, with 12 bases between the two ends. CDR3 size: 14 residues. The CDR3 loop is CASSSARRDYGYTF. The CDR3 DNA reads TGTGCCAGCAGCTCCGCCAGGAGGGACTATGGCTACACCTTC.

The chain is built from TRBV19 and TRBJ2-1; D is possibly TRBD2 (6 bases). The V end was cut by 5 bases, the J end by 8 bases, with 19 bases between. This CDR3 has 15 amino acids. Germline CDR1 and CDR2: LNHDA and SQIVND (reference sequence). This chain's CDR3 is CASSLPRDGGHEQFF. CDR3 in DNA: TGTGCCAGTAGTCTCCCCCGGGACGGGGGACATGAGCAGTTCTTC. Filled out from reference TRBV19 and TRBJ2-1, the complete variable domain reads DGGITQSPKYLFRKEGQNVTLSCEQNLNHDAMYWYRQDPGQGLRLIYYSQIVNDFQKGDIAEGYSVSREKKESFPLTVTSAQKNPTAFYLCASSLPRDGGHEQFFGPGTRLTVL.

The rearrangement joins TRBV11-3 to TRBJ2-1; 8 nucleotides match TRBD1. CDR1 SGHNT and CDR2 YENEEA come from the germline V gene. The V and J ends lost 2 bases and 7 bases, in that order; junction bases with no gene match: 7. The CDR3 covers 15 residues. The CDR3 loop is CASSLFRGRRNEQFF. The CDR3 DNA reads as TGTGCCAGCAGCTTATTCAGGGGGCGACGAAATGAGCAGTTCTTC. The entire variable domain, with the rest obtained from reference TRBV11-3 and TRBJ2-1, is as follows: EAGVVQSPRYKIIEKKQPVAFWCNPISGHNTLYWYLQNLGQGPELLIRYENEEAVDDSQLPKDRFSAERLKGVDSTLKIQPAELGDSAVYLCASSLFRGRRNEQFFGPGTRLTVL.

The CDR3 protein is CASSLGYQGGHGYTF. CDR3 sequence (DNA): TGCGCCAGCAGCTTGGGGTACCAGGGGGGTCATGGCTACACCTTC. The J gene is TRBJ1-2, the V gene TRBV5-1; 7 nucleotides line up with TRBD1. Trimming removed 0 bases from V and 6 bases from J; junction bases left unmatched: 8. Germline V lookup: CDR1 SGHRS, CDR2 YFSETQ. CDR3 length: 15 amino acids.

J is TRBJ2-2 and V is TRBV19; a weak D match, TRBD1 (6 bases). V was pared by 7 bases and J by 3 bases, with 15 bases between. This CDR3 has 15 residues. Germline assignment: CDR1 LNHDA and CDR2 SQIVND (reference sequence). The DNA for the CDR3 is TGTGCCAGTAATCTCCGGGACACCTACACCGGGGAGCTGTTTTTT. Translating gives CASNLRDTYTGELFF.

The chain has TRBV6-5 and TRBJ1-3; D remains unclear. Germline CDR1 is MNHEY and CDR2 is SVGAGI. The CDR3 has 15 residues. V was clipped by 4 bases and J by 0 bases, with 10 bases between them. The CDR3 nucleotides read TGTGCCAGCAGTTTTACAGTGAACTCTGGAAACACCATATATTTT. Translated: CASSFTVNSGNTIYF.

V gene TRBV6-5 combines with J gene TRBJ1-3; the D is unclear. The CDR3 has 15 residues. V was clipped by 3 bases and J by 0 bases, with 9 bases between them. Per germline, CDR1 MNHEY and CDR2 SVGAGI. This CDR3 reads CASSYRGDSGNTIYF. The DNA for the CDR3 is TGTGCCAGCAGTTATAGAGGAGACTCTGGAAACACCATATATTTT.

This clone was seen once. This chain uses TRBV28 with TRBJ1-2; a weak D match, TRBD1 (5 bases). Germline CDR1 reads MDHEN; CDR2 reads SYDVKM. Trimming took off 4 bases at V and 3 bases at J, with 12 bases between the two ends. CDR3 length equals 14 residues. Here the CDR3 DNA reads TGTGCCAGCAGTTCTACAAGGGGCGACTATGGCTACACCTTC. Amino acid sequence: CASSSTRGDYGYTF.

The chain has TRBV7-9 and TRBJ1-1; D is perhaps TRBD1 (5 bases). V was trimmed by 5 bases and J by 5 bases, leaving 24 bases between them. Germline V gene data show CDR1 as SEHNR and CDR2 as FQNEAQ (reference sequence). CDR3 length equals 17 residues. The CDR3 nucleotides read TGTGCCAGCAGCCATAAACCGACAGACTCGAAGGGGACTGAAGCTTTCTTT. Translation gives CASSHKPTDSKGTEAFF.

This chain connects TRBV7-9 to TRBJ1-5, with a possible D match to TRBD1 (5 bases). This CDR3 region has 17 residues. The V and J ends lost 5 bases and 4 bases respectively, with 21 bases between them. Looked up from germline, CDR1 is SEHNR and CDR2 is FQNEAQ (reference sequence). CDR3: CASSRVSGDGLNQPQHF. CDR3 bases: TGTGCCAGCAGCCGAGTTAGCGGGGACGGCCTAAATCAGCCCCAGCATTTT.

V is TRBV10-2 and J is TRBJ1-4; D gene ambiguous. V was pared by 6 bases and J by 0 bases, with 11 bases between. The CDR3 is 15 residues long. CDR1 is WSHSY and CDR2 is SAAADI in the germline V gene. The chain's CDR3 is CASSQATATNEKLFF. CDR3 nucleotides: TGCGCCAGCAGCCAGGCTACAGCAACTAATGAAAAACTGTTTTTT.

The CDR3 bases are TGTGCCAGCAGCTTTGGTACGGTCAGGGGCGGCTATGGCTACACCTTC. It encodes CASSFGTVRGGYGYTF. The rearrangement uses TRBV5-5 and TRBJ1-2, with D possibly TRBD1 on 6 matching bases. Trimming left V 2 bases short and J 4 bases short, with 18 bases between. The CDR3 totals 16 residues. The V gene's germline CDR1 is SGHKS and CDR2 YYEKEE (reference sequence).

This sequence joins TRBV5-1 and TRBJ2-3; TRBD1 matches 9 bases. This CDR3 comprises 16 residues. V shed 0 bases and J 4 bases; nucleotides not matched to a gene: 6. CDR1 and CDR2 from the germline V gene are SGHRS and YFSETQ. Here the CDR3 reads CASSLAGQGISDTQYF. The CDR3, as DNA: TGCGCCAGCAGCTTGGCGGGACAGGGTATTTCAGATACGCAGTATTTT.

This clone was found once. Here the CDR3 reads CASSGLATDEQFF. Written as DNA, the CDR3 is TGTGCCAGCAGTGGGCTAGCTACCGATGAGCAGTTCTTC. This sequence joins TRBV6-1 and TRBJ2-1, with D possibly being TRBD2 (5 bases). The CDR3 covers 13 residues. V lost 4 bases to trimming and J lost 8 bases, with 12 bases between them. Germline V gene sequence: CDR1 MNHNS, CDR2 SASEGT.

The chain combines TRBV11-3 with TRBJ1-4; possible D gene TRBD1, 5 bases. V was pared by 5 bases and J by 8 bases, with 12 bases between. Looked up from germline, CDR1 is SGHNT and CDR2 is YENEEA. There are 13 residues in the CDR3. Here the CDR3 DNA reads TGTGCCAGCAGCCAACCAGGGCGAGAAAAACTGTTTTTT. It encodes CASSQPGREKLFF.

The chain is built from TRBV5-1 and TRBJ1-1; TRBD1 agrees at 8 bases. Germline values: CDR1 SGHRS, CDR2 YFSETQ. The trim removed 2 bases at V and 4 bases at J, leaving 4 bases unmatched. The CDR3 contains 14 residues. The CDR3 region has the DNA TGCGCCAGCAGCTTCCAGACAGGGGCCACTGAAGCTTTCTTT. Translation: CASSFQTGATEAFF.

The rearrangement links TRBV30 to TRBJ1-4; possible D gene TRBD1, 5 bases. Trimming cost V 0 bases and J 6 bases, with 11 bases left between them. The CDR3 is 14 amino acids. Germline-derived CDR1 and CDR2 are GTSNPN and SVGIG (reference sequence). The chain's CDR3 is CAWSVGGGDEKLFF. CDR3 sequence (DNA): TGTGCCTGGAGTGTCGGGGGAGGCGATGAAAAACTGTTTTTT.

J is TRBJ1-2 and V is TRBV4-1; TRBD1 is a possible D gene (6 bases). Germline V gene data show CDR1 as MGHRA and CDR2 as YSYEKL. This CDR3 has 16 amino acids. Between the trimmed V and J ends, which lost 0 bases and 8 bases, there was a span of 19 bases. The CDR3 nucleotides are TGCGCCAGCAGCCAAGACGATGGGAGACAGGTACGAGGCTACACCTTC. This translates into CASSQDDGRQVRGYTF.

The chain combines TRBV5-1 with TRBJ1-5, with unresolved D. Germline V gene lookup returns CDR1 SGHRS and CDR2 YFSETQ. Trimming stripped 3 bases from V and 1 base from J, with 14 bases between. This CDR3 is built from 16 residues. CDR3 nucleotides: TGCGCCAGCAGCTCGACTCGCCCGCCGAGCAATCAGCCCCAGCATTTT. It codes for CASSSTRPPSNQPQHF.

The V call is TRBV4-1, the J call TRBJ1-3; 8 bases fit TRBD1. From germline, CDR1 is MGHRA and CDR2 YSYEKL. V was clipped by 1 base and J by 4 bases; unmatched bases: 9. The CDR3 has 17 amino acids. The CDR3 loop is CASSQGPRGLSGNTIYF. CDR3 DNA: TGCGCCAGCAGCCAAGGGCCCAGGGGGCTTTCCGGAAACACCATATATTTT.

This chain links TRBV13 with TRBJ2-3, with 12 bases aligning to TRBD2. Germline CDR1 is PRHDT and CDR2 is FYEKMQ (reference sequence). The V gene end was trimmed by 7 bases and the J gene end by 2 bases; junction bases not matched to a gene: 4. This CDR3 spans 15 amino acids. The CDR3 nucleotides read TGTGCCAGCACCCGACTAGCGGGGGTCACAGATACGCAGTATTTT. Encoded protein: CASTRLAGVTDTQYF.

CDR3 protein: CSVLGLEGTEAFF. The DNA for the CDR3 is TGCAGTGTTCTGGGACTCGAAGGGACTGAAGCTTTCTTT. This chain uses TRBV29-1 with TRBJ1-1; possibly TRBD1 for D (5 bases). The CDR3 is 13 residues long. Germline V gene data show CDR1 as SQVTM and CDR2 as ANQGSEA.

This clone was counted a single time. The chain carries TRBV6-5 and TRBJ1-1; D is unresolved. CDR3 length: 15 residues. With 2 bases removed from V and 3 bases from J, the gap between germline ends came to 13 bases. CDR1 and CDR2 (germline): MNHEY, SVGAGI. The CDR3: CASSYRRVGYTEAFF. The CDR3 nucleotides read TGTGCCAGCAGTTACAGGAGGGTCGGGTACACTGAAGCTTTCTTT.